The source of this T cell receptor beta chain is a study of blood T cells in healthy people across ages. Study-level results: A strong correlation was found between TCR beta diversity and the percentage of naive T cells. Greater diversity and more naive CD4+ cells were seen in long-lived donors than in aged donors.

Per-sample yields of isolated PBMCs were at least 7 million. Total RNA was extracted at no less than 5.5 micrograms per sample. Sample-barcoded 5' priming and a J-beta primer mix drove a second PCR of roughly 6 to 12 cycles. MiXCR, run by TCRdb on the 5' RACE reads, gives a single entry per CDR3 protein. The top ten hold approximately 4.1% of the sample, which has roughly 1.5 million distinct CDR3 sequences, 35% to 45% seen once. This clonotype was picked up a small number of times. Its antigen remains unidentified. This CDR3 is 17 amino acids long. CDR1 DFQATT and CDR2 SNEGSKA come from the germline V gene (reference sequence). Trimming took off 0 bases at V and 3 bases at J, with 21 bases between the two ends.

Sequencing was performed on blood. The J gene is TRBJ2-7, the V gene TRBV20-1; D may correspond to TRBD1 or TRBD2 (6 bases each). This TCR was sampled from a woman aged 18-29 years in good health. DNA for the CDR3: TGCAGTGCTAGAGATTGGGGAAGGGGGGCGGTAAACTACGAGCAGTACTTC. This codes for CSARDWGRGAVNYEQYF.